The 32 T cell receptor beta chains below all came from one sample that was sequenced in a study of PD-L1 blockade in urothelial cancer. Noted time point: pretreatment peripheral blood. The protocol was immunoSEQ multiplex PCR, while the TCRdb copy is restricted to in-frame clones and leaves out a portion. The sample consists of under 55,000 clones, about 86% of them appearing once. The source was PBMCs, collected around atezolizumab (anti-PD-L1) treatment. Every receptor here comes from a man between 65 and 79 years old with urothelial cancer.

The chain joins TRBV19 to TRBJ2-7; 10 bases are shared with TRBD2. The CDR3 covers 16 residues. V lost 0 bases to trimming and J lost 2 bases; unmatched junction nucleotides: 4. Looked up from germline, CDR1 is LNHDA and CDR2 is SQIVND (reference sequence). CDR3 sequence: CASSIEASGGAYEQYF. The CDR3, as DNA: TGTGCCAGTAGTATAGAGGCCAGCGGGGGGGCCTACGAGCAGTACTTC.

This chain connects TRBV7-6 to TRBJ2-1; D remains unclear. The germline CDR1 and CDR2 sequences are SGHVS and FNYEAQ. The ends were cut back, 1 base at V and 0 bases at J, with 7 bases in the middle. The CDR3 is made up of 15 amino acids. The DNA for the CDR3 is TGTGCCAGCAGCTTAGGCAGTCCCTCCTACAATGAGCAGTTCTTC. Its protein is CASSLGSPSYNEQFF.

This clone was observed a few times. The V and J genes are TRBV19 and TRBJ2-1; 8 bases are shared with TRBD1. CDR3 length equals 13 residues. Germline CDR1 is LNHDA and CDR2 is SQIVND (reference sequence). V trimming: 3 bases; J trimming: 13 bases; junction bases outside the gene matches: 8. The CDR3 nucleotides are TGTGCCAGTAGTATCGCCGGGACAGGCCTACAGTTCTTC. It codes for CASSIAGTGLQFF.

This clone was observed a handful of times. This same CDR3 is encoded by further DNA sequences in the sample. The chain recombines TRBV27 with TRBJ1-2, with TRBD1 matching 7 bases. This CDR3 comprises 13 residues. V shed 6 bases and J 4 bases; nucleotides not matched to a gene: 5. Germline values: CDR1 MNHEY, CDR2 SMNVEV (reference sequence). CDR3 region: CASSPQGSYGYTF. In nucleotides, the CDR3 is TGTGCCAGCAGCCCACAGGGGTCCTATGGCTACACCTTC.

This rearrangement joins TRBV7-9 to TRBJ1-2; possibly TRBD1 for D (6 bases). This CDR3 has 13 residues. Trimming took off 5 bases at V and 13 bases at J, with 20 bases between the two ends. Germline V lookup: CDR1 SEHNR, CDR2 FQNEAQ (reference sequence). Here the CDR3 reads CASSQTGRAPVTF. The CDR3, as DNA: TGTGCCAGCAGCCAGACAGGCCGGGCGCCCGTCACCTTC.

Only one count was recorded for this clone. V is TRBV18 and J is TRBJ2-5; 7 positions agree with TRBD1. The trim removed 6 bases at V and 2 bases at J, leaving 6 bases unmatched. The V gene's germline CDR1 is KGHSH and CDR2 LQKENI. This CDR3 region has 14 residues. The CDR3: CASSPGQVQETQYF. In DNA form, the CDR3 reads TGTGCCAGCTCGCCCGGACAGGTACAAGAGACCCAGTACTTC.

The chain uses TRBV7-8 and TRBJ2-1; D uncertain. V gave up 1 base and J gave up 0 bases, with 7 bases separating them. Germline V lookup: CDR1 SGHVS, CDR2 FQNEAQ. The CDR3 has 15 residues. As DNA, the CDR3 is TGTGCCAGCAGCTTAGGAGCTGACTCCTACAATGAGCAGTTCTTC. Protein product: CASSLGADSYNEQFF.

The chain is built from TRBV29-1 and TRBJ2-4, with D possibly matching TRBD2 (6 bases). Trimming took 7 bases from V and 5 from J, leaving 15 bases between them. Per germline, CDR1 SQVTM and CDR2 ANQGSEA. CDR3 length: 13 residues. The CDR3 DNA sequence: TGCAGCGCCAAAGGAGGGTTAGAAAACATTCAGTACTTC. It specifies CSAKGGLENIQYF.

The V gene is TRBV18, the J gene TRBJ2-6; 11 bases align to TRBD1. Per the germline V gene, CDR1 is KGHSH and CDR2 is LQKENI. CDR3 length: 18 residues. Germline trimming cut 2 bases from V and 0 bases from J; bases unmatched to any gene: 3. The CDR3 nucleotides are TGTGCCAGCTCACCAATTGGGACAGGGGGCTCTGGGGCCAACGTCCTGACTTTC. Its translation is CASSPIGTGGSGANVLTF.

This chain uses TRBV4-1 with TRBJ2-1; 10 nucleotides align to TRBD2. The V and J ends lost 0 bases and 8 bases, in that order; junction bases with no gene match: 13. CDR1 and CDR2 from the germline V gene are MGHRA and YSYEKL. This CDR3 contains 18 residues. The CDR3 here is CASSQDVVAGGFGDEQFF. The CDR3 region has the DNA TGCGCCAGCAGCCAAGATGTGGTAGCGGGGGGTTTTGGGGATGAGCAGTTCTTC.

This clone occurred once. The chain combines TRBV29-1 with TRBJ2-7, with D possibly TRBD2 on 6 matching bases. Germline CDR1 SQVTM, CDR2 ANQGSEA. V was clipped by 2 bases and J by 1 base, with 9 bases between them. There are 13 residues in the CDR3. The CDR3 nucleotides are TGCAGCGTTGAATCAGCGGGTTCCTACGAGCAGTACTTC. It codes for CSVESAGSYEQYF.

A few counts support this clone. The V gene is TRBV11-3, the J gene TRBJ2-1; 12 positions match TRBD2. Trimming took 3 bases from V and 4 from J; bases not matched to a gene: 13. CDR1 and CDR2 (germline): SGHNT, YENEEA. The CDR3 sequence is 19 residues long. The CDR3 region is CASSFGPRGGLAGYNEQFF. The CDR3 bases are TGTGCCAGCAGCTTCGGGCCCCGGGGAGGACTAGCGGGGTACAATGAGCAGTTCTTC.

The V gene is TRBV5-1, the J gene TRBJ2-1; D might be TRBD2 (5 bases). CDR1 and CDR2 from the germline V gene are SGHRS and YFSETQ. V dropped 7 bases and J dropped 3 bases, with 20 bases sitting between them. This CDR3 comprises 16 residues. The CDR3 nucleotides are TGCGCCAGCCTCCGGAGCGCCCAGGCGGGCTACAATGAGCAGTTCTTC. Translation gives CASLRSAQAGYNEQFF.

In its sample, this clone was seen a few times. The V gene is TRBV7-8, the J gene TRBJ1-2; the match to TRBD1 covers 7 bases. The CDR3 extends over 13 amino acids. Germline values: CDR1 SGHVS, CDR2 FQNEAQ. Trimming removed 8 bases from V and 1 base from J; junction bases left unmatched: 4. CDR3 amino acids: CASARDSNYGYTF. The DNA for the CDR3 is TGTGCCAGCGCCAGGGACAGTAACTATGGCTACACCTTC.

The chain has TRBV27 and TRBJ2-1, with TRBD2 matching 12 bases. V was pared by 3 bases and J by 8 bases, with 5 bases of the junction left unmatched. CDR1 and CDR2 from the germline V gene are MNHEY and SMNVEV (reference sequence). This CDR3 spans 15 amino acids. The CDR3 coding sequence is TGTGCCAGCAGTTTTAGGCTAGCGGGAGGGCATGAGCAGTTCTTC. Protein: CASSFRLAGGHEQFF.

As DNA, the CDR3 is TGTGCCAGCAGCTTATCGGGGGTGGGGACTGAAGCTTTCTTT. Protein sequence: CASSLSGVGTEAFF. The chain combines TRBV11-3 with TRBJ1-1; a weak D match, TRBD1 (5 bases). V shed 2 bases and J shed 5 bases, with 12 bases lying between them. Germline CDR1 reads SGHNT; CDR2 reads YENEEA. CDR3 length equals 14 residues.

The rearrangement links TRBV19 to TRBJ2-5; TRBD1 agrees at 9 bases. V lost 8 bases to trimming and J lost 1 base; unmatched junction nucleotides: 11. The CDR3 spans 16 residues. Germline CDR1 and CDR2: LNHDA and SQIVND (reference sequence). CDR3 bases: TGTGCCAGTGCCCCGTGGGGACAGGGAATCCAAGAGACCCAGTACTTC. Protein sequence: CASAPWGQGIQETQYF.

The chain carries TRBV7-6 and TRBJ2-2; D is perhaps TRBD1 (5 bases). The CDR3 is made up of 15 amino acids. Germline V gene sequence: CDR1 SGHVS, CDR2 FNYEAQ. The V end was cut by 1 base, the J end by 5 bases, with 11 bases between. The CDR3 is CASSLEAGSTGELFF. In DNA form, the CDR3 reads TGTGCCAGCAGCTTAGAGGCAGGGTCGACCGGGGAGCTGTTTTTT.

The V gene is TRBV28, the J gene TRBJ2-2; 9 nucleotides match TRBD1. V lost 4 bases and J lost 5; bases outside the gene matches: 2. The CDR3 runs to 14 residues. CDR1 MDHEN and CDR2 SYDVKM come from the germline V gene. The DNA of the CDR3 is TGTGCCAGCAGTTCCGGACAGGGGACCGGGGAGCTGTTTTTT. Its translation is CASSSGQGTGELFF.

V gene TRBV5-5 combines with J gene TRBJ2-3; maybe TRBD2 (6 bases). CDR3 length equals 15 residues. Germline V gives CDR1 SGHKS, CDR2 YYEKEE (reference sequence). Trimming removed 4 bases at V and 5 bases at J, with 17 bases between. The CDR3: CASSPSGGSVDTQYF. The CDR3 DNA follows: TGTGCCAGCAGCCCGAGTGGGGGGAGTGTAGATACGCAGTATTTT.

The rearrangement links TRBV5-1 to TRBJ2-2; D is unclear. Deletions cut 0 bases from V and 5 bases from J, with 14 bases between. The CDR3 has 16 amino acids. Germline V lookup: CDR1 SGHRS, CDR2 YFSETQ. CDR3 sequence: CASSLGSQEQTGELFF. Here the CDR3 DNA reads TGCGCCAGCAGCTTGGGGTCCCAGGAACAGACCGGGGAGCTGTTTTTT.

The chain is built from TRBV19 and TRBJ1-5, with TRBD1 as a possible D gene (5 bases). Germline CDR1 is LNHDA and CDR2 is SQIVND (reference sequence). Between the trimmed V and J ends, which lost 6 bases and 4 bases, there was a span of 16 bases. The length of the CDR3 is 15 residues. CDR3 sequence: CASRERGGFNQPQHF. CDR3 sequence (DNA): TGTGCCAGTAGAGAACGGGGGGGTTTTAATCAGCCCCAGCATTTT.

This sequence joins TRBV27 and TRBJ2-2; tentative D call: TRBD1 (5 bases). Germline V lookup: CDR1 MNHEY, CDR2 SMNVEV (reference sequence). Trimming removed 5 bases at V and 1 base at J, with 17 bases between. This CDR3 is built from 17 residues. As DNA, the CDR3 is TGTGCCAGCAGTCCCCTCCGATTGACAGAGAACACCGGGGAGCTGTTTTTT. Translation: CASSPLRLTENTGELFF.

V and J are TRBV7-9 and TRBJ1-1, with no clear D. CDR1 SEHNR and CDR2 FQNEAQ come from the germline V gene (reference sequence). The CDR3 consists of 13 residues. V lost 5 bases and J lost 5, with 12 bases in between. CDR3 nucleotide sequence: TGTGCCAGCAGCGGAACTGGAGGAACTGAAGCTTTCTTT. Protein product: CASSGTGGTEAFF.

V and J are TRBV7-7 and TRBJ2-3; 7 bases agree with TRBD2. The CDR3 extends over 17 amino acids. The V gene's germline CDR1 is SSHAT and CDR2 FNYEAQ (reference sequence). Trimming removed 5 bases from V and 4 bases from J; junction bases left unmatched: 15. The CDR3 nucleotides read TGTGCCAGCAGCCTCGGTCGAGCGGGACGTCCCCCAGATACGCAGTATTTT. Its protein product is CASSLGRAGRPPDTQYF.

In DNA form, the CDR3 reads TGTGCCCTCAAGGGGGGGAACTTCGTTGAGGCCAACGTCCTGACTTTC. Translated, it gives CALKGGNFVEANVLTF. The chain employs TRBV2 and TRBJ2-6; tentative D call: TRBD2 (7 bases). The germline V gene encodes CDR1 SNHLY and CDR2 FYNNEI. The CDR3 runs 16 residues. V lost 11 bases and J 6 bases, leaving 23 bases between the germline ends. Full variable domain (remainder filled in from reference TRBV2 and TRBJ2-6): EPEVTQTPSHQVTQMGQEVILRCVPISNHLYFYWYRQILGQKVEFLVSFYNNEISEKSEIFDDQFSVERPDGSNFTLKIRSTKLEDSAMYFCALKGGNFVEANVLTFGAGSRLTVL.

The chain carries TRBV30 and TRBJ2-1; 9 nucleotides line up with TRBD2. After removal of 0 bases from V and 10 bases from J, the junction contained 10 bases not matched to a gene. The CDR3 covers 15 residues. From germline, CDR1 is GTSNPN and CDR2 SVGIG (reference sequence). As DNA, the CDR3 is TGTGCCTGGAGTGTACGCGGGGGGGTCCAAAAGGAGCAGTTCTTC. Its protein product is CAWSVRGGVQKEQFF. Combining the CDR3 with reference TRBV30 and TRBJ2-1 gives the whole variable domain SQTIHQWPATLVQPVGSPLSLECTVEGTSNPNLYWYRQAAGRGLQLLFYSVGIGQISSEVPQNLSASRPQDRQFILSSKKLLLSDSGFYLCAWSVRGGVQKEQFFGPGTRLTVL.

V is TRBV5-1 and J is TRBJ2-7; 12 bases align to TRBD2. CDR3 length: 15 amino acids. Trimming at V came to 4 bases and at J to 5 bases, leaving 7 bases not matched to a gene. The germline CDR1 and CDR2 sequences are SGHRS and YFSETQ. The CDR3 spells CASSVPTSGSNEQYF. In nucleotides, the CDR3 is TGCGCCAGCAGCGTCCCGACTAGCGGGAGCAACGAGCAGTACTTC.

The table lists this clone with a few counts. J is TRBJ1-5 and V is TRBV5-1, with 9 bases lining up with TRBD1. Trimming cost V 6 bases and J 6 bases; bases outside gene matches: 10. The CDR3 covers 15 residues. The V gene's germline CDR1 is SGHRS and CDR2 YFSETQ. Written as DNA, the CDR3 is TGCGCCAGCAAACCGACAGGGGGAGGCCTTCAGCCCCAGCATTTT. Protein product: CASKPTGGGLQPQHF.

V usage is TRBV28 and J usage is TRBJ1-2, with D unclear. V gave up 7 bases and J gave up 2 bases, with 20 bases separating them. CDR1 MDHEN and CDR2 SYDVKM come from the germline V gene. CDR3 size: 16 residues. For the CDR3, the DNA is TGTGCCAGCACGAAACCGGGAGCCAGAGGGAACTATGGCTACACCTTC. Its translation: CASTKPGARGNYGYTF.

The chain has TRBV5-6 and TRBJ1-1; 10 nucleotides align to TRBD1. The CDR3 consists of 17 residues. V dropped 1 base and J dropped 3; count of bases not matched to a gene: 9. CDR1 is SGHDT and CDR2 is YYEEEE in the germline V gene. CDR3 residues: CASSLRTGGLGYTEAFF. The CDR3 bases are TGTGCCAGCAGCTTGCGGACAGGGGGTTTAGGATACACTGAAGCTTTCTTT.

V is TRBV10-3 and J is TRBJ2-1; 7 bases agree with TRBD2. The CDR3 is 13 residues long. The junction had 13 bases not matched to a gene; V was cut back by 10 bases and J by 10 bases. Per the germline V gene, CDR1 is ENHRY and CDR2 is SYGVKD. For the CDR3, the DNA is TGTGCCACCAATGGGGGAATCGGGGGGGAGCAGTTCTTC. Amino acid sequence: CATNGGIGGEQFF.